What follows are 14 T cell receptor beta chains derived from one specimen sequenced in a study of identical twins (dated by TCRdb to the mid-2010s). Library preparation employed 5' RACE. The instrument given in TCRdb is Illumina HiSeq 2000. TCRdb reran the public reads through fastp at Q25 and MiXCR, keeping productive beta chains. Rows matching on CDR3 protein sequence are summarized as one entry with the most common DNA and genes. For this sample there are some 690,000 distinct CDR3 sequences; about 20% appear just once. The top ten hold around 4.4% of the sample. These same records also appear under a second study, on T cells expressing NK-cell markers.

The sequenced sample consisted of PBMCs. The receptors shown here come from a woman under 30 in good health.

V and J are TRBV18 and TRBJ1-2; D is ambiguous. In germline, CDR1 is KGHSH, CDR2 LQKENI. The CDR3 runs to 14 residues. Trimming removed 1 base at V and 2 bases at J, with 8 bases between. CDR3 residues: CASSPREGNYGYTF. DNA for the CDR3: TGTGCCAGCTCACCACGGGAGGGAAACTATGGCTACACCTTC.

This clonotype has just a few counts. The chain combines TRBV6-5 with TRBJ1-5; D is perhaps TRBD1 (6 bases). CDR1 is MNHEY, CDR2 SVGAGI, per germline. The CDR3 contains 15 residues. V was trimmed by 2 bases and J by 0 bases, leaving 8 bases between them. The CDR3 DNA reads TGTGCCAGCAGTTACGACAGGAATAGCAATCAGCCCCAGCATTTT. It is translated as CASSYDRNSNQPQHF.

Written as DNA, the CDR3 is TGCAGTGGAACTAGCGGGGAATCCTACAATGAGCAGTTCTTC. It codes for CSGTSGESYNEQFF. The chain couples TRBV29-1 to TRBJ2-1; TRBD2 aligns across 10 bases. Germline-derived CDR1 and CDR2 are SQVTM and ANQGSEA. CDR3 size: 14 residues.

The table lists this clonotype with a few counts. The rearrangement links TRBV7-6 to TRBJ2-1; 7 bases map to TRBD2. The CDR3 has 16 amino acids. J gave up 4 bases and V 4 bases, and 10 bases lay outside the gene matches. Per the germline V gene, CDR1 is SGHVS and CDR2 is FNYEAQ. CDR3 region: CASSWGGASGYNEQFF. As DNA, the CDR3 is TGTGCCAGCAGCTGGGGAGGGGCAAGCGGATACAATGAGCAGTTCTTC.

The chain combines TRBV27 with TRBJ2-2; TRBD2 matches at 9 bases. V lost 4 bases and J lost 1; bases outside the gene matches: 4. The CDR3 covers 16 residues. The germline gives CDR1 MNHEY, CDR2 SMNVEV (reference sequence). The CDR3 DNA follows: TGTGCCAGCAGTTCATTAGCGGGAGAGAACACCGGGGAGCTGTTTTTT. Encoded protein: CASSSLAGENTGELFF.

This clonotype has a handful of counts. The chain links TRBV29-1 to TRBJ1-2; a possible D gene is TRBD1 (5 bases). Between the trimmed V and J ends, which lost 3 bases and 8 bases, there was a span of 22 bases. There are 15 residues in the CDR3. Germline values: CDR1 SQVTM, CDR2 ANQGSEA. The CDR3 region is CSVEEGSFASRGYTF. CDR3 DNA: TGCAGCGTTGAGGAGGGGTCCTTTGCATCGAGGGGCTACACCTTC.

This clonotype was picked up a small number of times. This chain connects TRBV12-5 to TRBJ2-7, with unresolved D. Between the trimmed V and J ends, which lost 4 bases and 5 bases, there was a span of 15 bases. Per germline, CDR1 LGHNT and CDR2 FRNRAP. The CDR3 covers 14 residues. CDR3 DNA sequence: TGTGCTAGTGGTTCGTCGAACGCTGGGAACGAGCAGTACTTC. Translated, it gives CASGSSNAGNEQYF.

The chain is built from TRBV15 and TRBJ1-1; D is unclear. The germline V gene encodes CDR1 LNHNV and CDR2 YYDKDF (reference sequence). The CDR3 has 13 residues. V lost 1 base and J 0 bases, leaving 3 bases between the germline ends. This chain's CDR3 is CATSRGLNTEAFF. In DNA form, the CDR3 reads TGTGCCACCAGCAGAGGCCTGAACACTGAAGCTTTCTTT.

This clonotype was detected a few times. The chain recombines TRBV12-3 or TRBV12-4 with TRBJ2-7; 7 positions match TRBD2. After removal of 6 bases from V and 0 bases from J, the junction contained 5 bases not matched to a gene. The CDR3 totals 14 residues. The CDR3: CASRDGGSSYEQYF. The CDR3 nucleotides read TGTGCCAGCAGGGACGGCGGGAGCTCCTACGAGCAGTACTTC.

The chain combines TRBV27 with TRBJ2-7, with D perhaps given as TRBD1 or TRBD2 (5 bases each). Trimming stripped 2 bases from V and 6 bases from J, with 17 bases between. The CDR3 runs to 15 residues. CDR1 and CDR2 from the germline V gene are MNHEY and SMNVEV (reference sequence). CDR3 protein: CASSLGTTPGGEQYF. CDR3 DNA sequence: TGTGCCAGCAGTTTAGGGACCACTCCAGGCGGCGAGCAGTACTTC.

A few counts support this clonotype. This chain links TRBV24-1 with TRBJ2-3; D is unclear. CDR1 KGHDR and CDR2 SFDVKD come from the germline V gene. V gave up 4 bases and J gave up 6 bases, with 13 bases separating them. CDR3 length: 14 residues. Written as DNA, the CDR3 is TGTGCCACCAGTGACCACTACGATGGTGATACGCAGTATTTT. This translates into CATSDHYDGDTQYF.

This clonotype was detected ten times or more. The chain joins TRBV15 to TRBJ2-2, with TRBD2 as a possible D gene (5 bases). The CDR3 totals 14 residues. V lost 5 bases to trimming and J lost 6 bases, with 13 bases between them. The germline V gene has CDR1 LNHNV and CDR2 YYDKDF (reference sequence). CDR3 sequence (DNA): TGTGCCACCAGCTTCCGTAGCGAGGCCGGGGAGCTGTTTTTT. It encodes CATSFRSEAGELFF.

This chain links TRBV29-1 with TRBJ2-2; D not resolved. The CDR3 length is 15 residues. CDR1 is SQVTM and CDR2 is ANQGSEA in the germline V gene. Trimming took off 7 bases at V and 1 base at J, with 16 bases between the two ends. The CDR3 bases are TGCAGCGCCAAGGCCCCCGGAGAGAACACCGGGGAGCTGTTTTTT. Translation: CSAKAPGENTGELFF.

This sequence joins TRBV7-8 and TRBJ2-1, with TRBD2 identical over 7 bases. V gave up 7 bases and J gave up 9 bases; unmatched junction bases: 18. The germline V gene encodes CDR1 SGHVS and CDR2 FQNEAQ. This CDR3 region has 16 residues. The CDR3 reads CASKEGWAGEDVEQFF. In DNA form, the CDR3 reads TGTGCCAGCAAGGAAGGTTGGGCGGGGGAGGACGTTGAGCAGTTCTTC.